This T cell receptor (beta chain) derives from a study of cytomegalovirus exposure and HLA in healthy donors. Findings of the study overall: The majority of TCR sequences were rare, yet some public TCRs appeared in many donors. The authors later found most CMV-associated TCR beta chains appeared HLA-restricted. Reports indicate that TCR beta sequences accurately predicted the HLA-A and HLA-B alleles of most subjects.

The PCR employed 60 Vbeta primers together with 13 Jbeta primers. Some clones are missing from TCRdb's copy, which holds only in-frame ones; the method was immunoSEQ multiplex PCR. The repertoire holds more than 85,000 clones, with 69% as singletons. The V gene lost 3 bases and the J gene lost 7 bases, with 9 bases spanning the gap. The CDR3 spans 13 residues. The germline CDR1 and CDR2 sequences are SGHVS and FQNEAQ. Points on this clone: Its antigen is not known.

The sequencing input was PBMCs. The receptor's source is a man aged 30 to 45 in good health and CMV-seronegative. V and J are TRBV7-8 and TRBJ1-4, with a tentative D call TRBD1 (6 bases). The CDR3 coding sequence is TGTGCCAGCAGCTTGGACAGAACTGAAAAACTGTTTTTT. Amino acid sequence: CASSLDRTEKLFF.